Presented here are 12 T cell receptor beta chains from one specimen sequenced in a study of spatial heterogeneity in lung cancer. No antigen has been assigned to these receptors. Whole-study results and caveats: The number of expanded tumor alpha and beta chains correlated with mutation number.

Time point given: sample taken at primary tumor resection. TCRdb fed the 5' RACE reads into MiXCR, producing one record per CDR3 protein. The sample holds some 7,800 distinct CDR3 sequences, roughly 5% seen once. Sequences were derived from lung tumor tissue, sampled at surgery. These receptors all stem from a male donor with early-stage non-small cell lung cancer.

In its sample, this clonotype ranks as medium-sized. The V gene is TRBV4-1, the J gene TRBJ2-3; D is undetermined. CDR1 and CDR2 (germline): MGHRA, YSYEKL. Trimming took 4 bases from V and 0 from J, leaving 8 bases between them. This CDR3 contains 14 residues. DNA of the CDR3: TGCGCCAGCAGCCCATTGAGCAGCACAGATACGCAGTATTTT. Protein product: CASSPLSSTDTQYF.

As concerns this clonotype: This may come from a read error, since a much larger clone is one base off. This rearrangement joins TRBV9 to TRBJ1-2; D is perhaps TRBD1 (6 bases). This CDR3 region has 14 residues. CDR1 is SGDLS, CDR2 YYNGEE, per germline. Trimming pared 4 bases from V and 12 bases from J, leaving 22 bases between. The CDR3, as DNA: TGTGCCAGCAGCCCCCAATCAGGGGCGGGAGGCCACACCTTC. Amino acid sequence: CASSPQSGAGGHTF.

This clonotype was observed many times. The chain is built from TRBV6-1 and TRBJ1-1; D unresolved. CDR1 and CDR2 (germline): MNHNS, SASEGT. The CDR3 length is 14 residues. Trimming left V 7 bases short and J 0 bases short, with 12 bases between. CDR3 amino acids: CASKNGVLNTEAFF. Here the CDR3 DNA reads TGTGCCAGCAAGAATGGGGTTCTGAACACTGAAGCTTTCTTT.

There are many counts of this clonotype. The DNA for the CDR3 is TGCAGCGTCCTTCAGGGGGGCTCCATTCAGTACTTC. Translation: CSVLQGGSIQYF. J is TRBJ2-4 and V is TRBV29-1; D might be TRBD1 (7 bases). The V gene lost 6 bases and the J gene lost 9 bases, with 15 bases spanning the gap. CDR3 length: 12 amino acids. Looked up from germline, CDR1 is SQVTM and CDR2 is ANQGSEA. The full variable domain, completed using reference TRBV29-1 and TRBJ2-4, is SAVISQKPSRDICQRGTSLTIQCQVDSQVTMMFWYRQQPGQSLTLIATANQGSEATYESGFVIDKFPISRPNLTFSTLTVSNMSPEDSSIYLCSVLQGGSIQYFGAGTRLSVL.

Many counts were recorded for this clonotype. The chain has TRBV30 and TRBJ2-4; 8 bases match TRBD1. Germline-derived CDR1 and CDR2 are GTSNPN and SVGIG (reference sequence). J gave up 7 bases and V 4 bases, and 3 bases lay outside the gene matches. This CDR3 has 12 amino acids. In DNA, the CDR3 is TGTGCCTGGACAACAGGGGGTAACATTCAGTACTTC. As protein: CAWTTGGNIQYF.

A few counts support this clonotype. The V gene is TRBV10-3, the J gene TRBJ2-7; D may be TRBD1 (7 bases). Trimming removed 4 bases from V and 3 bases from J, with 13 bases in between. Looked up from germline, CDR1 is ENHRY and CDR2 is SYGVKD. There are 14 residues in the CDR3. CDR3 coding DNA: TGTGCCATCAGTGGACAGGGAGGATTCTACGAGCAGTACTTC. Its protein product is CAISGQGGFYEQYF.

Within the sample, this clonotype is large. The CDR3 sequence is CASSLASAGQETQYF. CDR3 in DNA: TGTGCCAGCAGCTTGGCCTCGGCAGGGCAAGAGACCCAGTACTTC. The rearrangement joins TRBV5-4 to TRBJ2-5; possible D gene TRBD1, 5 bases. The CDR3 consists of 15 residues. Trimming pared 0 bases from V and 2 bases from J, leaving 11 bases between. Germline V gives CDR1 SGHNT, CDR2 YYREEE (reference sequence).

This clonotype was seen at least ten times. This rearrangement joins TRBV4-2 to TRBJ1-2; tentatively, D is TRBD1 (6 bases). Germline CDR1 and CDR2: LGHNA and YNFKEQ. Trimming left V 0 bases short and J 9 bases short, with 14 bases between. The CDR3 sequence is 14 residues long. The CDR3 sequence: CASSQESQGRSYTF. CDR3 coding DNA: TGTGCCAGCAGCCAAGAATCACAGGGTCGAAGCTACACCTTC.

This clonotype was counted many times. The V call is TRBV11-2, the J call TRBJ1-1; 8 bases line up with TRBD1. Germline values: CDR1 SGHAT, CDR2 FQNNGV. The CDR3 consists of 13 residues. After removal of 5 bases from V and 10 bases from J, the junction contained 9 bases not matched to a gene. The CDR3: CASSTAGGFSAFF. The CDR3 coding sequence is TGTGCCAGCAGCACAGCAGGGGGCTTTTCAGCTTTCTTT.

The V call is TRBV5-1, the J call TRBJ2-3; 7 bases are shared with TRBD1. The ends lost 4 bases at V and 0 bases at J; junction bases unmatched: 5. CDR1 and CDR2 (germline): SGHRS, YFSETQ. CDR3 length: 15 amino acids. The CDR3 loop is CASSRQGTSTDTQYF. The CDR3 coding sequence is TGCGCCAGCAGCCGACAGGGAACTAGCACAGATACGCAGTATTTT.

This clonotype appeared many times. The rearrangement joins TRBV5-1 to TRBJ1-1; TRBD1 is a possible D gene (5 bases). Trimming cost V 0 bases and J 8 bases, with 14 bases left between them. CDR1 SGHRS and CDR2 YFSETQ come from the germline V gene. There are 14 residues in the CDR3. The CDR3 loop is CASSLEEGPGEAFF. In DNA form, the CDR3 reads TGCGCCAGCAGCTTGGAGGAGGGGCCCGGCGAAGCTTTCTTT.

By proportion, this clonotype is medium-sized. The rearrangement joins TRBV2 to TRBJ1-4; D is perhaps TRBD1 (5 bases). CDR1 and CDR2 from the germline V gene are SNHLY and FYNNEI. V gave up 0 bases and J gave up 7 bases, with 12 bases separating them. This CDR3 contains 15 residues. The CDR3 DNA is TGTGCCAGCAGTGAAGCGCTGGGGCCGGGTGAAAAACTGTTTTTT. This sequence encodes CASSEALGPGEKLFF. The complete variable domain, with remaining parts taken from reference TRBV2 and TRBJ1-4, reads EPEVTQTPSHQVTQMGQEVILRCVPISNHLYFYWYRQILGQKVEFLVSFYNNEISEKSEIFDDQFSVERPDGSNFTLKIRSTKLEDSAMYFCASSEALGPGEKLFFGSGTQLSVL.